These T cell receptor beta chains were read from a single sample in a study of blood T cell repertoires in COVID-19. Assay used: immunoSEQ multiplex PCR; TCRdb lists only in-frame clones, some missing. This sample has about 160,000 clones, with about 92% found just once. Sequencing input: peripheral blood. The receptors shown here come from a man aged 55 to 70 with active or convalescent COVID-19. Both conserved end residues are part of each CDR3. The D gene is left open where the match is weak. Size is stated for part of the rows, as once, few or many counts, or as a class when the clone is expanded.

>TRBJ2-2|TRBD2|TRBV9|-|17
CASSPPSGRGNTGELFF
TGTGCCAGCAGCCCCCCATCTGGGAGGGGTAACACCGGGGAGCTGTTTTTT
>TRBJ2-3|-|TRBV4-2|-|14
CASSQPPNTDTQYF
TGTGCCAGCAGCCAGCCCCCTAATACAGATACGCAGTATTTT
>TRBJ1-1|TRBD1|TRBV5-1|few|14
CASSSGQGGIGAFF
TGCGCCAGCAGCTCGGGACAGGGTGGCATCGGTGCTTTCTTT
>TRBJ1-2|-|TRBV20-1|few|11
CSAYLNYGYTF
TGCAGTGCTTATCTAAACTATGGCTACACCTTC
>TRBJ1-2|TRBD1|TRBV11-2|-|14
CASSLGGTGDGYTF
TGTGCCAGCAGCTTAGGAGGGACAGGGGATGGCTACACCTTC
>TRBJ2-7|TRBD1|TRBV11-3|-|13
CASSQRTGGEQYF
TGTGCCAGCAGCCAGAGGACAGGGGGCGAGCAGTACTTC
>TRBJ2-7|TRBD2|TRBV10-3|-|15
CAIGSERGSSYEQYF
TGTGCCATCGGAAGCGAGCGGGGGAGCTCCTACGAGCAGTACTTC
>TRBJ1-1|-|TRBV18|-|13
CASSPSGGTEAFF
TGTGCCAGCTCACCTAGCGGTGGCACTGAAGCTTTCTTT
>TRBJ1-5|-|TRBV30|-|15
CAWSGGHLSNQPQHF
TGTGCCTGGAGTGGGGGGCACCTTAGCAATCAGCCCCAGCATTTT
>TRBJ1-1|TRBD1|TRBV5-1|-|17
CASSFGTAAGGNTEAFF
TGCGCCAGCAGCTTCGGGACAGCGGCGGGCGGGAACACTGAAGCTTTCTTT
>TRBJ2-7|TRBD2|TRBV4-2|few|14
CASSLLAGSYEQYF
TGTGCCAGCAGCCTACTAGCGGGGTCCTACGAGCAGTACTTC
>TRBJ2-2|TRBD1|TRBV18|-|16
CASSQGQGANTGELFF
TGTGCCAGCTCACAGGGACAGGGGGCGAATACCGGGGAGCTGTTTTTT
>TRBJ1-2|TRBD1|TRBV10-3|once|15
CAISESGQGGYGYTF
TGTGCCATCAGTGAGTCAGGACAGGGCGGCTATGGCTACACCTTC
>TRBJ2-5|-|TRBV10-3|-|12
CAISVDQETQYF
TGTGCCATCTCTGTTGACCAAGAGACCCAGTACTTC
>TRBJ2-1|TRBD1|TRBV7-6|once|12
CASRQGAHEQFF
TGTGCCAGCAGGCAGGGGGCTCATGAGCAGTTCTTC
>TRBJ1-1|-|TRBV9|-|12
CASSRPRGEAFF
TGTGCCAGCAGCCGTCCTAGGGGAGAAGCTTTCTTT
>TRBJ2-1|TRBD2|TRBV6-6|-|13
CASGSGGAAEQFF
TGTGCCAGCGGGAGCGGGGGGGCCGCTGAGCAGTTCTTC
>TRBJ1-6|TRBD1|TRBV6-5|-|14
CASSTTGENSPLHF
TGTGCCAGCAGTACGACAGGGGAGAATTCACCCCTCCACTTT
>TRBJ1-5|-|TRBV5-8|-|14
CASSLTGSNQPQHF
TGTGCCAGCAGCCTCACAGGGTCCAATCAGCCCCAGCATTTT
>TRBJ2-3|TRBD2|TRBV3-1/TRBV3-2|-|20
CASSPYTHSGRARGTDTQYF
TGTGCCAGCAGCCCCTATACCCACAGCGGGAGGGCCCGCGGGACAGATACGCAGTATTTT
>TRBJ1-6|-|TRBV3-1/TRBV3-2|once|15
CASSRDSSYNSPLHF
TGTGCCAGCAGCCGCGACAGCTCCTATAATTCACCCCTCCACTTT
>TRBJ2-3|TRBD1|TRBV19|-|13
CASSGTGGDTQYF
TGTGCCAGTAGTGGAACAGGGGGGGATACGCAGTATTTT
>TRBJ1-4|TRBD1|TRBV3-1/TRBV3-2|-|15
CASSPGQGTNEKLFF
TGTGCCAGCAGCCCGGGACAGGGTACTAATGAAAAACTGTTTTTT
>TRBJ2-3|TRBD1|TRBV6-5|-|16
CASSYSSRGQTDTQYF
TGTGCCAGCAGTTACTCGAGTAGGGGGCAAACAGATACGCAGTATTTT
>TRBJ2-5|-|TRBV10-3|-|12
CAIKDSSETQYF
TGTGCCATCAAGGACAGCTCAGAGACCCAGTACTTC
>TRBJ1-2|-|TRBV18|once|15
CASSPPLGGPYGYTF
TGTGCCAGCTCACCACCCTTAGGGGGTCCCTATGGCTACACCTTC
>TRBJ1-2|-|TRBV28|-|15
CASSFRQILNYGYTF
TGTGCCAGCAGTTTCCGACAGATTCTCAACTATGGCTACACCTTC
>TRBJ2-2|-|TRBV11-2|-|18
CASSSIMGDSSGTGELFF
TGTGCCAGCAGCTCAATAATGGGGGACTCCTCCGGCACCGGGGAGCTGTTTTTT
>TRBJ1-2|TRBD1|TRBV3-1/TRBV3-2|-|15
CASSQDPQGAHGYTF
TGTGCCAGCAGCCAAGATCCACAGGGGGCTCATGGCTACACCTTC
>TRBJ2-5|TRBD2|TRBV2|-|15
CASSGGTGGGETQYF
TGTGCCAGCAGTGGCGGGACGGGAGGTGGGGAGACCCAGTACTTC
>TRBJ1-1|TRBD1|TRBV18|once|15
CASSPGAGGWGEAFF
TGTGCCAGCTCACCAGGGGCAGGGGGCTGGGGTGAAGCTTTCTTT
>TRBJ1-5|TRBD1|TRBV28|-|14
CASRTGQKRQPQHF
TGTGCCAGCAGAACGGGACAGAAAAGGCAGCCCCAGCATTTT
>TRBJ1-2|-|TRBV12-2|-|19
CASRLVGGLGGTRIYGYTF
TGTGCAAGTCGCTTAGTCGGAGGGTTGGGGGGAACTAGGATCTATGGCTACACCTTC
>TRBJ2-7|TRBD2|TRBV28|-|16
CASSRAGAGPPYEQYF
TGTGCCAGCAGCCGAGCGGGGGCAGGGCCTCCCTACGAGCAGTACTTC
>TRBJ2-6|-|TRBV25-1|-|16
CASSPMRDMGANVLTF
TGTGCCAGCAGTCCCATGCGTGATATGGGGGCCAACGTCCTGACTTTC
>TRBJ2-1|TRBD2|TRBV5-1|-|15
CASSSAGGPNNEQFF
TGCGCCAGCAGCTCAGCGGGAGGGCCGAACAATGAGCAGTTCTTC
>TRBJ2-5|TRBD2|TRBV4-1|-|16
CASSPGTSGGRETQYF
TGCGCCAGCAGCCCAGGGACTAGCGGGGGGCGGGAGACCCAGTACTTC
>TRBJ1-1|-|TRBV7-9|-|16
CASVPDRDTSETEAFF
TGTGCCAGCGTGCCCGACCGGGACACATCTGAAACTGAAGCTTTCTTT
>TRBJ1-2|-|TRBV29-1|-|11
CSVGTPSGYTF
TGCAGCGTAGGGACACCTTCGGGCTACACCTTC
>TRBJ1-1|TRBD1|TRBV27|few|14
CASSGSDRDTEAFF
TGTGCCAGCAGTGGGTCGGACAGGGACACTGAAGCTTTCTTT
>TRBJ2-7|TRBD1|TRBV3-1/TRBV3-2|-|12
CASSSDRVEQYF
TGTGCCAGCAGTTCGGACAGGGTCGAGCAGTACTTC
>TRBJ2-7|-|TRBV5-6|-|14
CASTQAWEYYEQYF
TGTGCCAGCACCCAAGCGTGGGAGTACTACGAGCAGTACTTC
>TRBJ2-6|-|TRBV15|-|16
CAHAPPTKSGANVLTF
TGTGCCCACGCACCCCCAACAAAATCTGGGGCCAACGTCCTGACTTTC
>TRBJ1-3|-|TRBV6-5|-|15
CASSGGASSGNTIYF
TGTGCCAGCAGCGGAGGGGCCAGCTCTGGAAACACCATATATTTT
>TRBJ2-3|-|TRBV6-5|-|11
CASHITDTQYF
TGTGCCAGTCACATCACAGATACGCAGTATTTT
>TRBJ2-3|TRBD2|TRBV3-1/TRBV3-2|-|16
CASSPGGWEESDTQYF
TGTGCCAGCAGCCCGGGGGGATGGGAGGAATCGGATACGCAGTATTTT
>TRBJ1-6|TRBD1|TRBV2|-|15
CASSPHRGDNSPLHF
TGTGCCAGCAGTCCCCACAGGGGTGATAATTCACCCCTCCACTTT
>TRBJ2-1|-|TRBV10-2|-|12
CATNPGDNEQFF
TGCGCCACCAACCCGGGGGACAATGAGCAGTTCTTC
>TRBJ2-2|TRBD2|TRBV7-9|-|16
CASSLTSGSGTGELFF
TGTGCCAGCAGCTTAACTAGCGGGAGTGGGACCGGGGAGCTGTTTTTT
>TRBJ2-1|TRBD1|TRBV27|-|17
CASSLLQGGFSYNEQFF
TGTGCCAGCAGTTTACTCCAAGGGGGCTTCTCCTACAATGAGCAGTTCTTC
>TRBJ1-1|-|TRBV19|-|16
CASSALSYRPNTEAFF
TGTGCCAGTAGCGCTTTATCGTACAGACCGAACACTGAAGCTTTCTTT
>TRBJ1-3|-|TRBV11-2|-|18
CASSPPGFRGRSGNTIYF
TGTGCCAGCAGCCCCCCCGGGTTTCGGGGGAGGTCTGGAAACACCATATATTTT
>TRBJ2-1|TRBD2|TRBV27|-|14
CASSWASGNNEQFF
TGTGCCAGCAGTTGGGCTAGCGGTAACAATGAGCAGTTCTTC